The rows below give T cell receptor beta chains drawn from one sample of a study of radiation and T cells in renal cell carcinoma. The protocol was immunoSEQ multiplex PCR, while the TCRdb copy is restricted to in-frame clones and leaves out a portion. The sample has around 160,000 clones; about 88% are singletons. The sequences come from blood, collected from a patient whose treatment included radiotherapy and nephrectomy. These receptors were collected from a woman aged 70-85 years with renal cell carcinoma. CDR3s include the opening cysteine and the closing phenylalanine or tryptophan. Fields, in order: clone size, V gene, D gene, J gene, CDR3 protein, CDR3 DNA. The D gene is left open where the match is weak. Size is omitted from some rows. Given values are once, few, many or a class for expanded clones.

-	TRBV19	TRBD1	TRBJ2-7	CASSMEDRGSYEQYF	TGTGCCAGTAGTATGGAGGACAGGGGCTCCTACGAGCAGTACTTC
-	TRBV7-8	-	TRBJ2-7	CASSPSFWQSYEQYF	TGTGCCAGCAGCCCCTCTTTTTGGCAGTCCTACGAGCAGTACTTC
-	TRBV19	-	TRBJ1-1	CASSITGADTEAFF	TGTGCCAGTAGTATAACTGGGGCTGACACTGAAGCTTTCTTT
-	TRBV5-1	-	TRBJ2-7	CASSLVLGPVYEQYF	TGCGCCAGCAGCTTGGTGTTGGGACCGGTCTACGAGCAGTACTTC
-	TRBV7-8	TRBD2	TRBJ2-7	CASSLASLAGGLVYEQYF	TGTGCCAGCAGCTTAGCCTCACTAGCGGGGGGGCTTGTGTACGAGCAGTACTTC
-	TRBV4-2	TRBD1	TRBJ1-2	CASDGTGGFYGYTF	TGTGCCAGTGACGGGACAGGGGGCTTCTATGGCTACACCTTC
-	TRBV7-2	-	TRBJ2-3	CASSATMADTQYF	TGTGCCAGCAGCGCCACGATGGCAGATACGCAGTATTTT
-	TRBV6-1	-	TRBJ1-1	CASSVEGHGTEAFF	TGTGCCAGCAGTGTAGAGGGGCATGGCACTGAAGCTTTCTTT
-	TRBV27	-	TRBJ1-2	CASSIRGGGMGLPYGYTF	TGTGCCAGCAGTATTCGGGGTGGTGGGATGGGCCTTCCGTATGGCTACACCTTC
once	TRBV7-2	TRBD1	TRBJ1-1	CASNFDTGGPMNTEAFF	TGTGCCAGCAACTTCGATACAGGGGGCCCCATGAACACTGAAGCTTTCTTT
-	TRBV28	-	TRBJ1-2	CASSLGVGGRGYTF	TGTGCCAGCAGTTTAGGGGTCGGAGGTCGTGGCTACACCTTC
-	TRBV5-6	TRBD2	TRBJ2-4	CASSLGTSPPKNIQYF	TGTGCCAGCAGCTTGGGGACTAGTCCGCCCAAAAACATTCAGTACTTC
-	TRBV29-1	TRBD2	TRBJ2-5	CSGREGRGGRETQYF	TGCAGCGGCCGTGAAGGGCGGGGGGGCCGAGAGACCCAGTACTTC
once	TRBV6-1	TRBD1	TRBJ2-3	CASSVGTGKTDTQYF	TGTGCCAGCAGTGTTGGGACAGGGAAGACAGATACGCAGTATTTT
-	TRBV11-2	TRBD2	TRBJ2-5	CASSSLAGGPETQYF	TGTGCCAGCAGCAGCCTAGCGGGGGGGCCAGAGACCCAGTACTTC
-	TRBV29-1	-	TRBJ2-6	CSVGSRRSGANVLTF	TGCAGCGTCGGATCCAGGCGCTCTGGGGCCAACGTCCTGACTTTC
-	TRBV9	TRBD1	TRBJ2-7	CASSAYRGQEQYF	TGTGCCAGCAGCGCCTACAGGGGGCAAGAGCAGTACTTC
-	TRBV19	-	TRBJ1-5	CASTQGRGTNQPQHF	TGTGCCAGTACCCAGGGAAGGGGTACCAATCAGCCCCAGCATTTT
-	TRBV7-8	TRBD1	TRBJ2-7	CASSPEDRPSEQYF	TGTGCCAGCAGCCCAGAGGACAGGCCCAGCGAGCAGTACTTC
-	TRBV5-8	-	TRBJ2-1	CASSPGTSSYNEQFF	TGTGCCAGCAGCCCCGGGACTTCCTCCTACAATGAGCAGTTCTTC
-	TRBV7-8	-	TRBJ1-1	CASSYIISGNTEAFF	TGTGCCAGCAGCTATATTATTAGTGGGAACACTGAAGCTTTCTTT
-	TRBV4-3	TRBD1	TRBJ2-3	CASSQGRGQYTQYF	TGCGCCAGCAGCCAGGGCAGGGGGCAATATACGCAGTATTTT
-	TRBV6-1	-	TRBJ2-3	CASSTDRSIADTQYF	TGTGCCAGCAGCACCGACAGATCGATCGCAGATACGCAGTATTTT
-	TRBV29-1	TRBD1	TRBJ2-7	CSAAGTATTYEQYF	TGCAGCGCCGCAGGGACAGCAACTACCTACGAGCAGTACTTC
-	TRBV11-2	-	TRBJ2-2	CASSLGRGTGRANTGELFF	TGTGCCAGCAGCCTAGGGCGGGGAACAGGTCGGGCGAACACCGGGGAGCTGTTTTTT
-	TRBV28	-	TRBJ1-1	CASSPPVVGNTEAFF	TGTGCCAGCAGTCCCCCGGTGGTCGGGAACACTGAAGCTTTCTTT
once	TRBV30	-	TRBJ1-3	CAWSVISGNTIYF	TGTGCCTGGAGTGTCATCTCTGGAAACACCATATATTTT
-	TRBV27	TRBD2	TRBJ2-1	CASYSASGGHHNEQFF	TGTGCCAGCTACTCCGCTAGCGGGGGGCACCACAATGAGCAGTTCTTC
-	TRBV29-1	-	TRBJ2-3	CSVSRGGFSDTQYF	TGCAGCGTTTCGAGGGGGGGCTTTTCAGATACGCAGTATTTT
-	TRBV5-1	TRBD1	TRBJ1-6	CASSLGGQGSYNSPLHF	TGCGCCAGCAGCTTGGGGGGACAGGGCTCCTATAATTCACCCCTCCACTTT
-	TRBV4-3	-	TRBJ1-2	CASSQDHQAGAGYTF	TGCGCCAGCAGCCAAGATCATCAGGCAGGGGCTGGCTACACCTTC
-	TRBV6-1	-	TRBJ2-7	CASTLGVEQYF	TGTGCCAGCACCTTAGGGGTCGAGCAGTACTTC
-	TRBV5-8	-	TRBJ2-1	CASSLGLGVTFNEQFF	TGTGCCAGCAGCTTGGGTTTAGGGGTGACCTTTAATGAGCAGTTCTTC
-	TRBV4-2	-	TRBJ2-1	CASSQELAYNEQFF	TGTGCCAGCAGCCAAGAGCTGGCGTACAATGAGCAGTTCTTC
-	TRBV15	-	TRBJ1-1	CATSRDRRDGAFF	TGTGCCACCAGCAGAGATCGAAGGGACGGAGCTTTCTTT
-	TRBV10-3	-	TRBJ2-3	CAISESTRTDTQYF	TGTGCCATCAGTGAGTCGACTCGCACAGATACGCAGTATTTT
-	TRBV5-1	TRBD1	TRBJ2-7	CASSPGTGSSYEQYF	TGCGCCAGCAGCCCGGGGACAGGAAGCTCCTACGAGCAGTACTTC
-	TRBV7-2	-	TRBJ2-1	CASSLQEGPRFF	TGTGCCAGCAGCTTACAGGAAGGGCCTCGGTTCTTC
-	TRBV2	-	TRBJ1-6	CASSEGRGLLDSPLHF	TGTGCCAGCAGTGAGGGCAGGGGCCTTTTAGATTCACCCCTCCACTTT
few	TRBV19	-	TRBJ1-1	CASSTRQGNTEAFF	TGTGCCAGTAGTACCCGACAAGGAAACACTGAAGCTTTCTTT
-	TRBV9	TRBD2	TRBJ2-5	CASSVAPGGRQETQYF	TGTGCCAGCAGCGTAGCCCCGGGGGGGCGACAAGAGACCCAGTACTTC
-	TRBV29-1	-	TRBJ1-1	CSVDQALAGSTEAFF	TGCAGCGTTGATCAAGCTCTGGCAGGGAGCACTGAAGCTTTCTTT
-	TRBV19	TRBD1	TRBJ1-1	CASSTKQGSTEAFF	TGTGCCAGTAGTACGAAACAGGGGAGCACTGAAGCTTTCTTT
-	TRBV19	-	TRBJ2-7	CASSIRQDYEQYF	TGTGCCAGTAGTATTCGACAGGATTACGAGCAGTACTTC
-	TRBV27	-	TRBJ2-7	CASAWEGASSEQYF	TGTGCCAGCGCCTGGGAGGGGGCCTCTAGCGAGCAGTACTTC
-	TRBV27	-	TRBJ2-2	CASMPRGTGELFF	TGTGCCAGCATGCCCCGGGGCACCGGGGAGCTGTTTTTT
once	TRBV27	TRBD2	TRBJ2-1	CASGLTSGGANEQFF	TGTGCCAGCGGATTGACTAGCGGGGGGGCTAATGAGCAGTTCTTC
-	TRBV25-1	-	TRBJ1-2	CASSVAGVPGEYGYTF	TGTGCCAGCAGTGTGGCAGGGGTACCGGGGGAGTATGGCTACACCTTC
-	TRBV25-1	TRBD1	TRBJ1-1	CASSGGQADWRRYTEAFF	TGTGCCAGCAGTGGGGGACAGGCCGACTGGAGAAGGTACACTGAAGCTTTCTTT
-	TRBV29-1	TRBD1	TRBJ2-2	CSAPRDRNTGELFF	TGCAGCGCCCCCCGGGACAGAAACACCGGGGAGCTGTTTTTT
-	TRBV7-3	-	TRBJ2-5	CASSLTREQTQYF	TGTGCCAGCAGCTTAACCCGTGAGCAGACCCAGTACTTC
-	TRBV30	-	TRBJ1-6	CAWSSGFTSYNSPLHF	TGTGCCTGGAGTTCAGGGTTTACCTCCTATAATTCACCCCTCCACTTT
-	TRBV4-2	-	TRBJ1-1	CASSPWTAMNTEAFF	TGTGCCAGCAGCCCATGGACAGCCATGAACACTGAAGCTTTCTTT